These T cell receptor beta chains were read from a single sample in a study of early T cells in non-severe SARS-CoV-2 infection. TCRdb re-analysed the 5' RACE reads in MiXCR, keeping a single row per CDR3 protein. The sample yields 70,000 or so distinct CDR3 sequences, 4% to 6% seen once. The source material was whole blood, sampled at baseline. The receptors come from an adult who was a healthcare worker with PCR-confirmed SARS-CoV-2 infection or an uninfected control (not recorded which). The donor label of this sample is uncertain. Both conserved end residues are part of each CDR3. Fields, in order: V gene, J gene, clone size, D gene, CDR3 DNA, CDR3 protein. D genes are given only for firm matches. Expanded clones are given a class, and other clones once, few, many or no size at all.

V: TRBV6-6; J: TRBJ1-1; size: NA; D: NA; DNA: TGTGCCAGCAGTGTGAGGAACACTGAAGCTTTCTTT; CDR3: CASSVRNTEAFF
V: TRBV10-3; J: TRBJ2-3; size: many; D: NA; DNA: TGTGCCATCAGTGATCCCCTAGTAGCTTATACGCAGTATTTT; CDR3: CAISDPLVAYTQYF
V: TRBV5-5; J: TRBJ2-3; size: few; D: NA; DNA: TGTGCCAGCAGCTCCCAGTTGATAGCTACGCAGTATTTT; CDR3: CASSSQLIATQYF
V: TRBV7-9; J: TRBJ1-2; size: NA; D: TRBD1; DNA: TGTGCCAGCATTACAGACAGGGGGAACTATGGCTACACCTTC; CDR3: CASITDRGNYGYTF
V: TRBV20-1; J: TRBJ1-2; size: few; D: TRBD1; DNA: TGCAGTGCTAAAAGGACAGGGGAGGCTAACTATGGCTACACCTTC; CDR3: CSAKRTGEANYGYTF
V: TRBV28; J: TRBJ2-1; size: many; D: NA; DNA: TGTGCCAGCAGTTTGTCCCTTGGGTACAATGAGCAGTTCTTC; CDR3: CASSLSLGYNEQFF
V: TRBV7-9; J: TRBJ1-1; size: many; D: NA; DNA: TGTGCCAGCAGCTTAGAGCAGGGAAGGAGGGACACTGAAGCTTTCTTT; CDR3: CASSLEQGRRDTEAFF
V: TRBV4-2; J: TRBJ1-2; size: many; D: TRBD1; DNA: TGTGCCAGCAGCCGAGATGCGGCAGGGGGTGGCTACACCTTC; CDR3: CASSRDAAGGGYTF
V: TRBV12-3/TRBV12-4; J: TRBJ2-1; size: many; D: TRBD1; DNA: TGTGCCAGCAGTGCCCCGAGCCGGGACAGGCGACACAATGAGCAGTTCTTC; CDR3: CASSAPSRDRRHNEQFF
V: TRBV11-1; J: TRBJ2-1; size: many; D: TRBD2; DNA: TGTGCCAGCAGCTTAGTGCTAGCGGCCCCTTACAATGAGCAGTTCTTC; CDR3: CASSLVLAAPYNEQFF
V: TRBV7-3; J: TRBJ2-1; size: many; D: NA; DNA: TGTGCCAGCAGCTTAATGGGCTACAATGAGCAGTTCTTC; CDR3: CASSLMGYNEQFF
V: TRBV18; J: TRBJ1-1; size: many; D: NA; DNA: TGTGCCAGCTCACCACCGCCCGGGAACACTGAAGCTTTCTTT; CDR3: CASSPPPGNTEAFF
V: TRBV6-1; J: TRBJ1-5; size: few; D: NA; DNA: TGTGCCAGCAGTGAAGGGGATGGGAGGAATCAGCCCCAGCATTTT; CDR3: CASSEGDGRNQPQHF
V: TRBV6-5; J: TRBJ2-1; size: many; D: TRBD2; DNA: TGTGCCAGCAGCCCGGGACTAGCGGGGGCCCGGTCCTACAATGAGCAGTTCTTC; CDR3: CASSPGLAGARSYNEQFF
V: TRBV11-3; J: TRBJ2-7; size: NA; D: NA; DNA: TGTGCCAGCAGCATAGACAGAATATCATACGAGCAGTACTTC; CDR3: CASSIDRISYEQYF
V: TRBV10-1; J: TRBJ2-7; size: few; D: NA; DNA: TGCGCCAGCAGTGCCAGCAGCACCTACGAGCAGTACTTC; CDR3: CASSASSTYEQYF
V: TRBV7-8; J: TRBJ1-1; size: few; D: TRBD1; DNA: TGTGCCAGCAGCTTAGGGACAGGCTGGGCGAACACTGAAGCTTTCTTT; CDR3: CASSLGTGWANTEAFF
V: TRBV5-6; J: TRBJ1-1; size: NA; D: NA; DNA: TGTGCCAGCAGCTTAATCGTAGGGTCTGAAGCTTTCTTT; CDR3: CASSLIVGSEAFF
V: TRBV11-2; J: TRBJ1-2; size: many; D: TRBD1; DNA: TGTGCCAGCAGCTTTGGCACAGGGGTTGGGTATGGCTACACCTTC; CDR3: CASSFGTGVGYGYTF
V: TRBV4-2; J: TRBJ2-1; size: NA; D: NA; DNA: TGTGCCAGCAGCCACCCTATTTCTCCGAGCTCCTACAATGAGCAGTTCTTC; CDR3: CASSHPISPSSYNEQFF
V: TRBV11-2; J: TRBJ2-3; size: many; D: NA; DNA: TGTGCCAGCAGCGCGATTCGGGGGCAGTCAGATACGCAGTATTTT; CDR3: CASSAIRGQSDTQYF
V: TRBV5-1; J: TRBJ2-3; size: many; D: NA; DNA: TGCGCCAGCAGCTTGGAGGTAGATACGCAGTATTTT; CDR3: CASSLEVDTQYF
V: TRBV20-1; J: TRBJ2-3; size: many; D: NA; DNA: TGCAGTGCTAGAACCAGGGCCGGGGTAGCCCCCAAAGATACGCAGTATTTT; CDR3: CSARTRAGVAPKDTQYF
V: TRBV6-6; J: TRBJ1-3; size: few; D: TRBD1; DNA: TGTGCCAGCATCCCAGCAGGGGGTCTTGGAAACACCATATATTTT; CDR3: CASIPAGGLGNTIYF
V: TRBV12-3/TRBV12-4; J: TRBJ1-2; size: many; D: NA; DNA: TGTGCCAGCAGTTTGAATCGTGGTGGGGCTGGCTATGGCTACACCTTC; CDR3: CASSLNRGGAGYGYTF
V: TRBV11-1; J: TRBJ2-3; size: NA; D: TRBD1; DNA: TGTGCCAGCAGCCCGGGATCGGGACAGGGGGCGGCAGATACGCAGTATTTT; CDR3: CASSPGSGQGAADTQYF
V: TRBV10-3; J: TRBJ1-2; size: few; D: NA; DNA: TGTGCCATCAGTGGACGTGGGGCAGGGGCGAACTATGGCTACACCTTC; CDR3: CAISGRGAGANYGYTF
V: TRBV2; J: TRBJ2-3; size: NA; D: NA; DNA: TGTGCCAGCACGGCACGCACAGATACGCAGTATTTT; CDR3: CASTARTDTQYF
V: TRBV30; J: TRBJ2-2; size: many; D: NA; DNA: TGTGCCTGGAGTCGCCAAGGCACCGGGGAGCTGTTTTTT; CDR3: CAWSRQGTGELFF
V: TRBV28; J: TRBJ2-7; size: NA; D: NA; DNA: TGTGCCAGCAGTTTCACGATCTACGAGCAGTACTTC; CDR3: CASSFTIYEQYF
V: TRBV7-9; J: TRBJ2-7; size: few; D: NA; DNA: TGTGCCAGCAGCCCCCGGACAGTCTACGAGCAGTACTTC; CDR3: CASSPRTVYEQYF
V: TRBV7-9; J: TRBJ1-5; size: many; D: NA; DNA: TGTGCCAGCAGCTCCTTAGGGGAGAACAATCAGCCCCAGCATTTT; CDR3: CASSSLGENNQPQHF
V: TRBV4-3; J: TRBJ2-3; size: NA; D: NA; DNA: TGCGCCAGCAGCCAAGGGGCGTATAGCACAGATACGCAGTATTTT; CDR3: CASSQGAYSTDTQYF
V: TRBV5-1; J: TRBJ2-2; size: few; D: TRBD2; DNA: TGCGCCAGCAGCTTGGCAGCGGGGGGCCTTACCGGGGAGCTGTTTTTT; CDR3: CASSLAAGGLTGELFF
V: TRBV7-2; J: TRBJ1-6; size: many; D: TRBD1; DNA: TGTGCCAGCAGCCGATCTAGTCAGGGGGCTTATTCACCCCTCCACTTT; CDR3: CASSRSSQGAYSPLHF
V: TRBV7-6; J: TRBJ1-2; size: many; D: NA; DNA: TGTGCCAGCAGCTTAGAGGGCTATGGCTACACCTTC; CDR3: CASSLEGYGYTF
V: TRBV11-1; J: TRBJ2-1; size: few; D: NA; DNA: TGTGCCAGCAGCTTAGCAGGATTTCATACCTACAATGAGCAGTTCTTC; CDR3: CASSLAGFHTYNEQFF
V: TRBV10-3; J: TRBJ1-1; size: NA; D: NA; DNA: TGTGCCATCAGCGAGCCGGTGACTGAAGCTTTCTTT; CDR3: CAISEPVTEAFF
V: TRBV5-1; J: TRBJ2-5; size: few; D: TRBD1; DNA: TGCGCCAGCAGCGGTAGGACAGGGAAAGAGACCCAGTACTTC; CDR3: CASSGRTGKETQYF
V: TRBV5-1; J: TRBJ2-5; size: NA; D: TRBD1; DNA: TGCGCCAGCAGCGAGGACAGGGGGCGAGTCTGGGAGACCCAGTACTTC; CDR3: CASSEDRGRVWETQYF
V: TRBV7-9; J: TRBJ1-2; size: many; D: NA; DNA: TGTGCCAGCAGCCCGGACCGGGTAGCTAACTATGGCTACACCTTC; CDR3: CASSPDRVANYGYTF
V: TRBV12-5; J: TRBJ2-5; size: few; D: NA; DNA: TGTGCTAGTGCCTCCCTACAGTTCCAAAGGGAGGAGACCCAGTACTTC; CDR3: CASASLQFQREETQYF
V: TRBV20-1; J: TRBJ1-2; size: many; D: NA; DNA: TGCAGTGCTTCCTCCGGGAGGAGCAAAGATATCTATGGCTACACCTTC; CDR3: CSASSGRSKDIYGYTF
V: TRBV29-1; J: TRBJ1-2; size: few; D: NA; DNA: TGCAGCGTTGAACTTGGCAACGGCCATGGCTACACCTTC; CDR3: CSVELGNGHGYTF
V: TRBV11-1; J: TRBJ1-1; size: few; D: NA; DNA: TGTGCCAGCAGCTTACCTCTTCTAAGGGGAGCTTTCTTT; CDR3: CASSLPLLRGAFF
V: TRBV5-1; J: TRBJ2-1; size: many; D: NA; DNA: TGCGCCAGCAGCTGGTCTAGTGGGGGCTACAATGAGCAGTTCTTC; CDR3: CASSWSSGGYNEQFF
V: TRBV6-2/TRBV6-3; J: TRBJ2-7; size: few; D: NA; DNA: TGTGCCAGCACTGATTTCAGGACGCGAGCCTACGAGCAGTACTTC; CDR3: CASTDFRTRAYEQYF
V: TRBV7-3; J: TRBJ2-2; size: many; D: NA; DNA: TGTGCCAGCAGCTTACAAGCTAGCAGGAACACCGGGGAGCTGTTTTTT; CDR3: CASSLQASRNTGELFF
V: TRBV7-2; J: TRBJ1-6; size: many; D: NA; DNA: TGTGCCAGCAGCAAAACAGGGATATGGCTTAATTCACCCCTCCACTTT; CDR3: CASSKTGIWLNSPLHF
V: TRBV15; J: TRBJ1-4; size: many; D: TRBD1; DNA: TGTGCCACCGGTGGGGGGGACAGTGGAGAAAAACTGTTTTTT; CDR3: CATGGGDSGEKLFF
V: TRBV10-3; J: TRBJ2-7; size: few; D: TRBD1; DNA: TGTGCCATCAGTGAGTTTGGGACAGGGGAGACCTACGAGCAGTACTTC; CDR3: CAISEFGTGETYEQYF
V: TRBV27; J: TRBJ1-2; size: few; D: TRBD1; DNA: TGTGCCAGCAGTTCCCGGGACAGAGGACTCCAACGTATTGCTAACTATGGCTACACCTTC; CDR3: CASSSRDRGLQRIANYGYTF
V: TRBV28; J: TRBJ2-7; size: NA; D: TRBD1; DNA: TGTGCCAGTCGGACAGGGAACTACGAGCAGTACTTC; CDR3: CASRTGNYEQYF
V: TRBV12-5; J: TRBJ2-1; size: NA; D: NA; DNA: TGTGCTAGTGGCACAGGGCGGGCCTCCTACAATGAGCAGTTCTTC; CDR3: CASGTGRASYNEQFF
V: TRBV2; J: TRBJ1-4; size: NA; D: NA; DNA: TGTGCCAGCAGCCTATATGAAAAACTGTTTTTT; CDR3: CASSLYEKLFF
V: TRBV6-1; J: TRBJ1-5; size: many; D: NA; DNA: TGTGCCAGCAGTGAAGTAACGGGGGCTAGCAATCAGCCCCAGCATTTT; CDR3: CASSEVTGASNQPQHF
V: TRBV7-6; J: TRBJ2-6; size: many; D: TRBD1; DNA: TGTGCCAGCAGCTTAGACAGGGGGTCTGACTCTGGGGCCAACGTCCTGACTTTC; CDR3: CASSLDRGSDSGANVLTF